This TCR beta chain was documented in a study of shared clonotypes between healthy human individuals. For the study at large: Each donor's CD4 naive and CD4 memory cells filled three plates apiece, CD8 naive two, and CD8 memory one.

Produced via immunoSEQ multiplex PCR; TCRdb's table is partial and in-frame only. The sample records about 2 million clones, approximately 95% being singletons. Positive CCR7 selection of CD45RO-negative cells yielded the naive CD8 cells, and terminally differentiated effector memory CD45RA+ cells were excluded. Sequenced: naive CD8+ T cells sorted from blood. The TCR comes from a man younger than 35 in good health.

CDR3 bases: TGTGCCAGCAGCCCGGACGGAGAAGTCTCCTACAATGAGCAGTTCTTC. Its protein product is CASSPDGEVSYNEQFF. V is TRBV7-3 and J is TRBJ2-1; no clear D. This CDR3 has 16 residues. The germline V and J ends were trimmed by 5 bases and 0 bases, with 14 bases remaining between them. Looked up from germline, CDR1 is SGHTA and CDR2 is FQGTGA.